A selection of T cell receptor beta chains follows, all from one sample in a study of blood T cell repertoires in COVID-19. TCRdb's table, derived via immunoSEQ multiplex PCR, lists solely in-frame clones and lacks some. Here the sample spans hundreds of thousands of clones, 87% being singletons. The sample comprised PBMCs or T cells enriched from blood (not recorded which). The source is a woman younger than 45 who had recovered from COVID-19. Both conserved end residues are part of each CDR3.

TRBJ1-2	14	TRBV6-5	CASSRPDISYGYTF
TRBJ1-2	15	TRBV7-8	CASSLDGTGYSGYTF
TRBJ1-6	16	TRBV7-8	CASSFDRTSYNSPLHF
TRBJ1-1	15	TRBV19	CASSIRGDMNTEAFF
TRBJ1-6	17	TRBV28	CASSRTLTGSLNSPLHF
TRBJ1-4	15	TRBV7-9	CASSSRQGSNEKLFF
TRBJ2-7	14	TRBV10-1	CASSESGEGYEQYF
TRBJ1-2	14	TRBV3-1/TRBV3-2	CASSQGTGGYGYTF
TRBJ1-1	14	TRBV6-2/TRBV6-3	CASSYPGLNTEAFF
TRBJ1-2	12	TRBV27	CASSKGIGGYTF
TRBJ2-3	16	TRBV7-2	CASSLAFSSGTDTQYF
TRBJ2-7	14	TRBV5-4	CASSSDTDTYEQYF
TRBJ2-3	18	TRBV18	CASSPGQGPPLGTDTQYF
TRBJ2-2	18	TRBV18	CASSPSSGGARNTGELFF
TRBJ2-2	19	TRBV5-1	CASSLARLAGGPSTGELFF
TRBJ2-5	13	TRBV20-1	CSASGQVGETQYF
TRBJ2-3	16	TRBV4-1	CASSPRTGTNTDTQYF
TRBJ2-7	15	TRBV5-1	CASSLGQGGAGEQYF
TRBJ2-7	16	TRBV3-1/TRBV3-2	CASSQDLYSLGNEQYF
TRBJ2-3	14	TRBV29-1	CSVRPGSSTDTQYF
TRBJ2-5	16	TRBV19	CASSIGGTGGQETQYF
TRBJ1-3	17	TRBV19	CASSAGNRAVSGNTIYF
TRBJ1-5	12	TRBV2	CASSLPNQPQHF
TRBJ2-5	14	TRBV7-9	CASMIWQNQETQYF
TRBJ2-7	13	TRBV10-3	CAISGTGGYEQYF
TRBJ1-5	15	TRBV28	CASSPQGQGKQPQHF
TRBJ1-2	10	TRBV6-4	CASSTGSYTF
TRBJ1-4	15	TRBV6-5	CASSRDGVLNEKLFF
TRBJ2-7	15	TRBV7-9	CASSLQGPHSYEQYF
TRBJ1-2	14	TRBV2	CASSGRQDNYGYTF
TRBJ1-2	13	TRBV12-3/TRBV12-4	CASSSSGGGGYTF
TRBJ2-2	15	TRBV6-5	CASTGLAGGTGELFF
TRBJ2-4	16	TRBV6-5	CASSYAGTGAKNIQYF
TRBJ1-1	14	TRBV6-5	CASTPQGRRTEAFF
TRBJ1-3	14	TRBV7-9	CASSSTGYGNTIYF
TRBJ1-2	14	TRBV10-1	CASSESAGNYGYTF
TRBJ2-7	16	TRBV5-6	CASSLELGTSVYEQYF
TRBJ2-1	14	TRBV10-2	CASGGTDLSNEQFF
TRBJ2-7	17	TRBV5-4	CASSRPGTGGPSYEQYF
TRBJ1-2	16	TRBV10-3	CAISEFGARASYGYTF
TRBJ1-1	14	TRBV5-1	CASSIGQGGTEAFF
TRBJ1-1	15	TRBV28	CASTLTSGVNTEAFF
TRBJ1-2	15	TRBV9	CASSARSSGNYGYTF
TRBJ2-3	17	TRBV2	CASRGGGSGAATDTQYF
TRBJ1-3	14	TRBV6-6	CASSARGSGNTIYF
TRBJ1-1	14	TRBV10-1	CASSESRVNTEAFF
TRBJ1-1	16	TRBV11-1	CASTPSWGGYRTEAFF
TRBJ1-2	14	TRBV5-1	CASSFGTASYGYTF
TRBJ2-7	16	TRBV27	CASSKRAGGTTYEQYF
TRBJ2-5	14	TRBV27	CASSFLSRGGTQYF
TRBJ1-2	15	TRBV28	CASSLGQQGNYGYTF
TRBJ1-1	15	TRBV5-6	CASSRGSGRGREAFF
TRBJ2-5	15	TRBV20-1	CSASPSGGRQETQYF
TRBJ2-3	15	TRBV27	CASSRTSGGADTQYF